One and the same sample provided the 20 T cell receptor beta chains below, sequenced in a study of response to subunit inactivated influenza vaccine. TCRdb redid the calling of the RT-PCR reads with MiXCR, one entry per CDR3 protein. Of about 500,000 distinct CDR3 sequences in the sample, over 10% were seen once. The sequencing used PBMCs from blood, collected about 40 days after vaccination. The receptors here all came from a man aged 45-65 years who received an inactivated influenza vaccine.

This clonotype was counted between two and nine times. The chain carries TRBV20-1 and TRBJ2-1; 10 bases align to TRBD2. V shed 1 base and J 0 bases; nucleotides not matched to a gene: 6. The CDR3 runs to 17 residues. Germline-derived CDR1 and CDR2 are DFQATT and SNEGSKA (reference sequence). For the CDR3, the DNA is TGCAGTGCTAGAGGGACTAGCGGTGGGACCTCCTACAATGAGCAGTTCTTC. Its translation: CSARGTSGGTSYNEQFF.

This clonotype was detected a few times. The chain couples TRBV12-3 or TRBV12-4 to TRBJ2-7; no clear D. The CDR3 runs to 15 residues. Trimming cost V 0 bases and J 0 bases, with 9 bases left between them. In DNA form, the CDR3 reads TGTGCCAGCAGTTTAGCCAGCACGAGCTCCTACGAGCAGTACTTC. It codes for CASSLASTSSYEQYF.

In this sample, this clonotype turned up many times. CDR3 sequence reads: CASSLGSWGDTDTQYF. The DNA of the CDR3 is TGCGCCAGCAGCTTGGGATCGTGGGGAGACACAGATACGCAGTATTTT. The chain couples TRBV5-1 to TRBJ2-3; TRBD2 might be the D (5 bases). V was trimmed by 0 bases and J by 2 bases, leaving 13 bases between them. Germline loops: CDR1 SGHRS, CDR2 YFSETQ. The CDR3 spans 16 residues. Complete variable domain (other parts from reference TRBV5-1 and TRBJ2-3): KAGVTQTPRYLIKTRGQQVTLSCSPISGHRSVSWYQQTPGQGLQFLFEYFSETQRNKGNFPGRFSGRQFSNSRSEMNVSTLELGDSALYLCASSLGSWGDTDTQYFGPGTRLTVL.

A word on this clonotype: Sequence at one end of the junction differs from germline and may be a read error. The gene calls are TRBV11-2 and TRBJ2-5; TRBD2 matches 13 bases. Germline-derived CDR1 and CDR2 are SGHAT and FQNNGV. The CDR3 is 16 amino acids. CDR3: CASSLGLAGGRETQHF. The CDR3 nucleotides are TGTGCCAGCAGCTTAGGACTAGCGGGGGGTCGGGAGACCCAGCACTTC.

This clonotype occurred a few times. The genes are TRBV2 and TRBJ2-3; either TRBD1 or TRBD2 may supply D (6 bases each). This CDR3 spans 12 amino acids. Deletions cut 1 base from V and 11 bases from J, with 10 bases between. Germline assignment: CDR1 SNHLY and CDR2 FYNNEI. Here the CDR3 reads CASSEERGRQYF. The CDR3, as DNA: TGTGCCAGCAGTGAAGAACGGGGGCGGCAGTATTTT.

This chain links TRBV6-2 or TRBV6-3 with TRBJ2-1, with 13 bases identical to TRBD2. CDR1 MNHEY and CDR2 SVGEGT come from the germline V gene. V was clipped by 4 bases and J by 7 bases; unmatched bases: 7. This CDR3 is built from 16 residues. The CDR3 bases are TGTGCCAGCAGTTTCCAACTAGCGGGAGGGAAGAATGAGCAGTTCTTC. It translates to CASSFQLAGGKNEQFF.

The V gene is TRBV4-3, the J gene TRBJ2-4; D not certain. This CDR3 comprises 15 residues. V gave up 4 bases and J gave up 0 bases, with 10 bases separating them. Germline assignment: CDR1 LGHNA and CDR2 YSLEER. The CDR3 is CASSPELLAKNIQYF. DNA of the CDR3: TGCGCCAGCAGCCCCGAACTCTTAGCCAAAAACATTCAGTACTTC.

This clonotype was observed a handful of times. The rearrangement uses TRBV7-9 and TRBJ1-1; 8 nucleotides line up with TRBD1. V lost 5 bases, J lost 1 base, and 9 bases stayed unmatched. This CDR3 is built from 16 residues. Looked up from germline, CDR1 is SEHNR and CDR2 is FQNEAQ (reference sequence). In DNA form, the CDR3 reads TGTGCCAGCAGCGCATGGACAGGGTCTGGGAACACTGAAGCTTTCTTT. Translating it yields CASSAWTGSGNTEAFF.

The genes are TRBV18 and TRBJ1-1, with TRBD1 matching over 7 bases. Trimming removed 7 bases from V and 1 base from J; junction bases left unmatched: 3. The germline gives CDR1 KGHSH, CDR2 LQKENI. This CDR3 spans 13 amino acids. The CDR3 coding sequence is TGTGCCAGCTTGGGGGACAGGAACACTGAAGCTTTCTTT. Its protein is CASLGDRNTEAFF.

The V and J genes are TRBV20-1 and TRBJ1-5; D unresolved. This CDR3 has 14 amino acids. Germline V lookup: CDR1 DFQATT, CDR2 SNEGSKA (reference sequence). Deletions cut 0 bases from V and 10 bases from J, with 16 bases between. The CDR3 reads CSARDLATLSPQHF. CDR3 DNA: TGCAGTGCTAGAGACTTGGCCACGCTTAGCCCCCAGCATTTT.

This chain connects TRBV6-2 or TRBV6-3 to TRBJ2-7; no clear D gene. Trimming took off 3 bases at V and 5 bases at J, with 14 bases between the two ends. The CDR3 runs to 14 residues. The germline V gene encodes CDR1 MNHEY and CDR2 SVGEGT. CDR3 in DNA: TGTGCCAGCAGTTATGGGATAGGTCGGGACGAGCAGTACTTC. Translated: CASSYGIGRDEQYF.

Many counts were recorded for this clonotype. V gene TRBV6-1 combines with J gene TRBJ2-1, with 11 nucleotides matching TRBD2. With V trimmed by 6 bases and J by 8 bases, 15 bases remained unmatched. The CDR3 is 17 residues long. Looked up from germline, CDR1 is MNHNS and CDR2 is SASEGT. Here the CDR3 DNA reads TGTGCCAGCAGCCAATATCGACTAGCGGGAAGGGTCGATGAGCAGTTCTTC. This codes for CASSQYRLAGRVDEQFF.

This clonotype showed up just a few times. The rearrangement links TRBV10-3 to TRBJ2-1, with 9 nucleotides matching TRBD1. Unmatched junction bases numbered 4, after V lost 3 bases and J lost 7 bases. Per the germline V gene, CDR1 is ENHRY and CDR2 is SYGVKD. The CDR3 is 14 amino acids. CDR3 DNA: TGTGCCATCAGTGAACAGGGGGCGAGAAATGAGCAGTTCTTC. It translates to CAISEQGARNEQFF.

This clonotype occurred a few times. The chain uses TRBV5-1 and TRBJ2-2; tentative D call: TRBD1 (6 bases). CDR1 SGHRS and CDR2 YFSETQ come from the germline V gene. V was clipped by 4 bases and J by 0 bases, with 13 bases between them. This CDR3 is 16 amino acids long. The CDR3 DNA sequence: TGCGCCAGCAGCATAACAGGGATCCCGAACACCGGGGAGCTGTTTTTT. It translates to CASSITGIPNTGELFF.

CDR3 sequence: CASSRRGPDNEKLFF. CDR3 nucleotide sequence: TGTGCCAGCAGTCGCAGGGGGCCGGATAATGAAAAACTGTTTTTT. The rearrangement uses TRBV12-3 or TRBV12-4 and TRBJ1-4, with 8 nucleotides matching TRBD1. There are 15 residues in the CDR3. J gave up 4 bases and V 5 bases, and 6 bases lay outside the gene matches.

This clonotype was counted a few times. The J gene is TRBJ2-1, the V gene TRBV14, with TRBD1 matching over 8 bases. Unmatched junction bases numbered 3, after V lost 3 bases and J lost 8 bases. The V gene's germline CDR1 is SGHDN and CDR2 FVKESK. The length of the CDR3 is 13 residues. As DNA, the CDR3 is TGTGCCAGCAGCCAGACAGGGGCGGATGAGCAGTTCTTC. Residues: CASSQTGADEQFF.

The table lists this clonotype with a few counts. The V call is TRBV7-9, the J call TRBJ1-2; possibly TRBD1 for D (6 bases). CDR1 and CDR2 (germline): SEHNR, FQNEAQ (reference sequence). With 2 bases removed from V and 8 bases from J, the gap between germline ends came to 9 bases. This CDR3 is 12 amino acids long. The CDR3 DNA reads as TGTGCCAGCAGCTTACCCCAGGGGGGCTACACCTTC. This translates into CASSLPQGGYTF.

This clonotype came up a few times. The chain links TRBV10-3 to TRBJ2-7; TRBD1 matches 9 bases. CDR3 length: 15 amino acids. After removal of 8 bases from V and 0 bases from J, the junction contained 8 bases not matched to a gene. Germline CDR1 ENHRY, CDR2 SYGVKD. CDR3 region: CAIRRDRVSSYEQYF. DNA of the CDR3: TGTGCCATCCGACGGGACAGGGTTAGCTCCTACGAGCAGTACTTC.

This CDR3 is CSARGTGKDTGELFF. In nucleotides, the CDR3 is TGCAGTGCTAGAGGGACAGGGAAGGACACCGGGGAGCTGTTTTTT. This sequence joins TRBV20-1 and TRBJ2-2; 8 bases agree with TRBD1. Trimming at V came to 1 base and at J to 3 bases, leaving 4 bases not matched to a gene. This CDR3 comprises 15 residues. CDR1 is DFQATT, CDR2 SNEGSKA, per germline (reference sequence).

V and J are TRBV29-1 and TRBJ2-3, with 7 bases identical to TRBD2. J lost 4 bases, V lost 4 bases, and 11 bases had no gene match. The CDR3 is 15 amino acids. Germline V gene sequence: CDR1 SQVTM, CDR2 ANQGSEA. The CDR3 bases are TGCAGCGTTGGTTTAGCGGGCCTCCGAGCAGATACGCAGTATTTT. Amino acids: CSVGLAGLRADTQYF.